One sample yielded the 2 T cell receptor beta chains listed below, sequenced in a study of T cell responses to AZD1222 COVID-19 vaccine. Profiled with immunoSEQ multiplex PCR; TCRdb holds only in-frame clones, not every one. The sample yields about 170,000 clones, around nine tenths seen once. The material sequenced was peripheral blood, taken 28 days after the second AZD1222 dose. The receptors shown here come from an adult who received the AZD1222 COVID-19 vaccine.

V and J are TRBV18 and TRBJ1-3; TRBD1 is a possible D gene (5 bases). The CDR3 totals 18 residues. Germline V gene lookup returns CDR1 KGHSH and CDR2 LQKENI. The V end lost 5 bases, the J end lost 0 bases, and 20 bases lay between the germline ends. This chain's CDR3 is CASSTRDSGGHSGNTIYF. DNA for the CDR3: TGTGCCAGCTCAACCAGGGATAGCGGCGGGCACTCTGGAAACACCATATATTTT.

CDR3 region: CASSLKYEQYF. The CDR3 nucleotides read TGTGCCAGCAGCTTAAAGTACGAGCAGTACTTC. V is TRBV11-2 and J is TRBJ2-7; unclear D gene. CDR1 SGHAT and CDR2 FQNNGV come from the germline V gene. The V end was cut by 2 bases, the J end by 4 bases, with 3 bases between. The CDR3 consists of 11 residues.